This TCR beta chain was recorded in a study of T cells in Graves' hyperthyroidism and ophthalmopathy. Findings and limits, study-wide: Ophthalmopathy and stable hyperthyroidism were separated by a 13 V-J model.

The CDR3 runs to 13 residues. CDR1 and CDR2 (germline): GTSNPN, SVGIG (reference sequence). V lost 0 bases and J lost 6, with 11 bases in between. This clonotype was seen many times. Antigen specificity is unknown. Thyroid ultrasound, orbital computed tomography, clinical symptoms, and serum thyroxine and TRAb underpinned diagnoses. The TCR beta CDR3 regions underwent amplification using RNA transcripts as the source. TCR CDR3 underwent first-round RT-PCR with the HTBI primer set. TCRdb re-analysed the multiplex PCR reads in MiXCR, keeping a single row per CDR3 protein. The sample holds 500,000 to 650,000 distinct CDR3 sequences, roughly 14% seen once.

What was sequenced was blood. V usage is TRBV30 and J usage is TRBJ1-2; D not certain. The receptor was derived from a woman aged 45-59 years with Graves' ophthalmopathy. The CDR3 DNA follows: TGTGCCTGGAGTGTACGGAGGGCCGATGGCTACACCTTC. It codes for CAWSVRRADGYTF.